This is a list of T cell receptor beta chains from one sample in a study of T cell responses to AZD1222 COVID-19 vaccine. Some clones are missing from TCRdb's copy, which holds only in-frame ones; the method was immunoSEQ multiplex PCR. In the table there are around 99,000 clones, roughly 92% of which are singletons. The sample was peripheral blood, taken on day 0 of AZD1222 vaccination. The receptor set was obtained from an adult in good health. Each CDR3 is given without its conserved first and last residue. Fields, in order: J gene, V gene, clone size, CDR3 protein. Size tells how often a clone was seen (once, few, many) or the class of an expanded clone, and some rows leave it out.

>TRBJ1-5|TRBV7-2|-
ASSLTWTPRQQPQH
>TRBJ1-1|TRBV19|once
ASGQEVNTEAF
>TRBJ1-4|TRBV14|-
ASSQGPGQGDEKLF
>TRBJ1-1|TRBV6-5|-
AIEQGWTEAF
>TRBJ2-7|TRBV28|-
ASRTRGSSYEQY
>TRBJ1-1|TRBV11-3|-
ASSPLWGQGAENTEAF
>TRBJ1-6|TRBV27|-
ASTPLGTYDPYNSPLH
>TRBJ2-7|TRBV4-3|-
ASSQDRLSPYEQY
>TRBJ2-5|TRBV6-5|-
ASRQGVATQY
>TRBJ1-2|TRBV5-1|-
ASSLGAGSYT
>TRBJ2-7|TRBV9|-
ASSLGGQGAYEQY
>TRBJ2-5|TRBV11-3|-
ASSQSYGPRRQETQY
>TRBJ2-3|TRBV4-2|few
ASSQGAGLDTDTQY
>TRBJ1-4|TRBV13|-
ASSSWTGGSTNEKLF
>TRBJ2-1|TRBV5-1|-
ASSLSGYNEQF
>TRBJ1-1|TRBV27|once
ASSLLYPRGNTEAF
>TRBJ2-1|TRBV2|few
ASILGGAGSGIEQF
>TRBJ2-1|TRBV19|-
ASSITASNEQF
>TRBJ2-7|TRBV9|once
ASSLDGKTAYEQY
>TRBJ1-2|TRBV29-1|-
SVVTGSGYT
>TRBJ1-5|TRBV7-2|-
ASSLGRAQPQH
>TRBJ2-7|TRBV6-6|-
ASTGSDGYEQY
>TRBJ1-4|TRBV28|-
ASSLNGEKLF
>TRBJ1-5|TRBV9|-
ASGAGGANNQPQH
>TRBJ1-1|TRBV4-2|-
ASSQGAGNTEAF
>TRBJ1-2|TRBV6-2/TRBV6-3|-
ASSYSGMPRGYT
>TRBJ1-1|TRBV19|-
ASSIDRVITEAF
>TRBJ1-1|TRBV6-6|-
ASDLTWNTEAF
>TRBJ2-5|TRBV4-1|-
ASSQSSGRGQETQY
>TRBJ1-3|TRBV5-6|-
ASSWWTGLRSVGNTIY
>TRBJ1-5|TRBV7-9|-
ASSRDRIGKENQPQH
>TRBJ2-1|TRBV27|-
ASSPGTSGPSSYNEQF
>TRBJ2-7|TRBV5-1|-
ASSLSQGAGEQY
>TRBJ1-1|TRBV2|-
ASSEDGARDTEAF
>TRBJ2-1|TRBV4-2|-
ASSQPGQLVSYNEQF
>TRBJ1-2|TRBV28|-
ASSKDDRYQRYGYT
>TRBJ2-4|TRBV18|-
ASSRDRVGLKDIQY
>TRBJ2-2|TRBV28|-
ASSLGPGELF
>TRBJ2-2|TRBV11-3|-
ASSLGQLTGELF
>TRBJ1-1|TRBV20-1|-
SAGDRRINTEAF
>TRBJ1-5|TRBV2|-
ASSVDGGFQPQH
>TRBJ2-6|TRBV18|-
ASSPSGGDSGANVLT
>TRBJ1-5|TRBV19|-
ASRIDRGPRPQH
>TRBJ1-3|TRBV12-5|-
ASGPEWTGGASGNTIY
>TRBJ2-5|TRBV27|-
ASSQETQY
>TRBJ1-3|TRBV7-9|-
ASWRRTGLDGNTIY
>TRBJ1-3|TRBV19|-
ASSGQMSGNTIY
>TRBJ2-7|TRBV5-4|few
ASSLEAGGPYEQY
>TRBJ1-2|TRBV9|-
ASSPETGSHYGYT
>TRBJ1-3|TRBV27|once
ASSSGERRNTIY